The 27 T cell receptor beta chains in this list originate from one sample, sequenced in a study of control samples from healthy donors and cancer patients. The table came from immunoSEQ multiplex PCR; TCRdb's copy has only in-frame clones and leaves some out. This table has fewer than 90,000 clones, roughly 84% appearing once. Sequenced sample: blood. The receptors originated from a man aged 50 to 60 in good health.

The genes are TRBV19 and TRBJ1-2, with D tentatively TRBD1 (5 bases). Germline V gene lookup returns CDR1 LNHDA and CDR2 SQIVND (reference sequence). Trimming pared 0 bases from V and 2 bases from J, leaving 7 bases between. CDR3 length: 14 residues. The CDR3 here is CASSIDAGNYGYTF. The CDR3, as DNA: TGTGCCAGTAGTATAGACGCAGGGAACTATGGCTACACCTTC.

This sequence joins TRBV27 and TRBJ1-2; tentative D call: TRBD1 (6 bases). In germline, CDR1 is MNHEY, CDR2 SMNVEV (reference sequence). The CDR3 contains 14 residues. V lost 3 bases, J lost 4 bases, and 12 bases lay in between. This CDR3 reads CASSLLAGAYGYTF. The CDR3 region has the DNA TGTGCCAGCAGTTTGCTGGCAGGGGCCTATGGCTACACCTTC.

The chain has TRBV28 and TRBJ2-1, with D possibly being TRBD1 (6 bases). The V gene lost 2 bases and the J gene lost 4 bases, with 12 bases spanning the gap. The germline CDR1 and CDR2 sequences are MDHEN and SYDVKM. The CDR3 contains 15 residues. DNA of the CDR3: TGTGCCAGCAGTTTACCCCTCGGACAGTACAATGAGCAGTTCTTC. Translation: CASSLPLGQYNEQFF. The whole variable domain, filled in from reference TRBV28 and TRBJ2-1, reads DVKVTQSSRYLVKRTGEKVFLECVQDMDHENMFWYRQDPGLGLRLIYFSYDVKMKEKGDIPEGYSVSREKKERFSLILESASTNQTSMYLCASSLPLGQYNEQFFGPGTRLTVL.

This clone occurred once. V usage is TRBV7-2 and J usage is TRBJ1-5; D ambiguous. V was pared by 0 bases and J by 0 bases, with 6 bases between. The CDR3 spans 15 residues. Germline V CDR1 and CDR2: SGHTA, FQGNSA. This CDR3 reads CASSLAGISNQPQHF. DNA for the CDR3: TGTGCCAGCAGCTTAGCAGGGATTAGCAATCAGCCCCAGCATTTT.

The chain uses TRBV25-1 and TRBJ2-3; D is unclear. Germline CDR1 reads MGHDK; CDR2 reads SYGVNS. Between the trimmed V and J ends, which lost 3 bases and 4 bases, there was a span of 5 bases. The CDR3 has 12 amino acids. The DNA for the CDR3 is TGTGCCAGCAGTGAGCCGGCAGATACGCAGTATTTT. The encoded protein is CASSEPADTQYF. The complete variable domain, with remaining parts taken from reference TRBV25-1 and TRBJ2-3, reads EADIYQTPRYLVIGTGKKITLECSQTMGHDKMYWYQQDPGMELHLIHYSYGVNSTEKGDLSSESTVSRIRTEHFPLTLESARPSHTSQYLCASSEPADTQYFGPGTRLTVL.

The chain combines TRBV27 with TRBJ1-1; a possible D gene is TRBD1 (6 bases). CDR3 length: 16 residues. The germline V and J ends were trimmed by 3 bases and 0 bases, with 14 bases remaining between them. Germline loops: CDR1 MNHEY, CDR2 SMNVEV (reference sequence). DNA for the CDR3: TGTGCCAGCAGTTTTGGGGGGGCGGGGATGAACACTGAAGCTTTCTTT. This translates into CASSFGGAGMNTEAFF.

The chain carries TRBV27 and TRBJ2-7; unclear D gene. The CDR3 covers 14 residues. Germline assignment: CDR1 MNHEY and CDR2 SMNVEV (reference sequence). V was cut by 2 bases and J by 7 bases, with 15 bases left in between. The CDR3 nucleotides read TGTGCCAGCAGTTTAGCACCGGACGGTGGAGAGCAGTACTTC. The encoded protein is CASSLAPDGGEQYF.

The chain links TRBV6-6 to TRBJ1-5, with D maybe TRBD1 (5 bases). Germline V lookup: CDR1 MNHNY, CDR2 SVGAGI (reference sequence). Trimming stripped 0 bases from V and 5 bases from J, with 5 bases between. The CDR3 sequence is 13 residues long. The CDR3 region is CASSYSGDQPQHF. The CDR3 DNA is TGTGCCAGCAGTTACTCGGGGGATCAGCCCCAGCATTTT.

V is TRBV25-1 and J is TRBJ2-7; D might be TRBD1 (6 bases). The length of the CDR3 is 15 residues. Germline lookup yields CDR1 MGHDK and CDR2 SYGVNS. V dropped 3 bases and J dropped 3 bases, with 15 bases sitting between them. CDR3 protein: CASSEMGQASYEQYF. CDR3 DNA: TGTGCCAGCAGTGAGATGGGACAAGCCAGCTACGAGCAGTACTTC.

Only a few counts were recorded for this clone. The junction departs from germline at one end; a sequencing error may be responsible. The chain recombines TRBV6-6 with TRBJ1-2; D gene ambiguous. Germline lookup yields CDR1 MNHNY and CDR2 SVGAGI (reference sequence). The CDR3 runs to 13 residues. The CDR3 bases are TGTGCCAGCAGCCGTGACGGAAATATCCTTCATCCCTTC. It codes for CASSRDGNILHPF.

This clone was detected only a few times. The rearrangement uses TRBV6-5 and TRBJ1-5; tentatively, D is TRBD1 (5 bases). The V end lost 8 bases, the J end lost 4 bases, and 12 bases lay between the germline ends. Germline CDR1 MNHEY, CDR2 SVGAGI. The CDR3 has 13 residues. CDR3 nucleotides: TGTGCCAGCCTAGGGACGGGAAATCAGCCCCAGCATTTT. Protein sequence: CASLGTGNQPQHF.

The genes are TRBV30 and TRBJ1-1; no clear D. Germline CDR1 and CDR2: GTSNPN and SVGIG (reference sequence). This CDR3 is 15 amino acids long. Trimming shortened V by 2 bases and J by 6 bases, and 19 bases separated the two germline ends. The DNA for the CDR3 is TGTGCCTGGAGTCAGTCCGGGCAGGAGCCTCCTGAAGCTTTCTTT. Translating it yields CAWSQSGQEPPEAFF.

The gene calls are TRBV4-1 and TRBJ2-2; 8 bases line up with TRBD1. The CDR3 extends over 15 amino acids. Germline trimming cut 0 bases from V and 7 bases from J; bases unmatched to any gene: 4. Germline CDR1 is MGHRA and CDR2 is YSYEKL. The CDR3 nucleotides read TGCGCCAGCAGCCAAGACAACAGGGGGATCGGGGAGCTGTTTTTT. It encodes CASSQDNRGIGELFF.

This CDR3 reads CASRGQKPTDTQYF. Here the CDR3 DNA reads TGTGCCAGCAGAGGACAGAAACCCACAGATACGCAGTATTTT. The rearrangement joins TRBV6-5 to TRBJ2-3; D is possibly TRBD1 (6 bases). Germline V gene sequence: CDR1 MNHEY, CDR2 SVGAGI. V was cut by 6 bases and J by 2 bases, with 12 bases left in between. The CDR3 runs 14 residues.

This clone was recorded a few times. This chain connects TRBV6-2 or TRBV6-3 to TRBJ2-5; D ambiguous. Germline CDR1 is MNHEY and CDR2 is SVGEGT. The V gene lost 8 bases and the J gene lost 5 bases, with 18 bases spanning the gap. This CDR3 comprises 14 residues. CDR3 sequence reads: CASGRPGLGETQYF. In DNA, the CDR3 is TGTGCCAGCGGCCGGCCCGGCCTTGGGGAGACCCAGTACTTC.

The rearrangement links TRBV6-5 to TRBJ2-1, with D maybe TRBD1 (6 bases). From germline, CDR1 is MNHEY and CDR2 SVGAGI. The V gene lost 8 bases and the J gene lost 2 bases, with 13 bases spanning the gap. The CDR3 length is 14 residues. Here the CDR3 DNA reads TGTGCCAGCCGGACAGCCATACCCTACAATGAGCAGTTCTTC. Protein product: CASRTAIPYNEQFF.

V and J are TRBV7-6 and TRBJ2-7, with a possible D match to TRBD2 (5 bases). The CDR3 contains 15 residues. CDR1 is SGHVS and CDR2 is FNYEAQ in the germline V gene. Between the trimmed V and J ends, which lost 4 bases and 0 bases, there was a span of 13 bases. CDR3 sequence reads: CASSSGGLSSYEQYF. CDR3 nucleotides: TGTGCCAGCAGCTCTGGCGGGTTGAGCTCCTACGAGCAGTACTTC.

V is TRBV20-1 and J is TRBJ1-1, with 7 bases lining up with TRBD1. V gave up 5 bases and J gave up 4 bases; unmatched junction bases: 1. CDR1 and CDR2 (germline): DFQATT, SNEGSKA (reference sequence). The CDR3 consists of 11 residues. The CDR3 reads CSADRVTEAFF. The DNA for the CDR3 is TGCAGTGCTGACAGGGTCACTGAAGCTTTCTTT.

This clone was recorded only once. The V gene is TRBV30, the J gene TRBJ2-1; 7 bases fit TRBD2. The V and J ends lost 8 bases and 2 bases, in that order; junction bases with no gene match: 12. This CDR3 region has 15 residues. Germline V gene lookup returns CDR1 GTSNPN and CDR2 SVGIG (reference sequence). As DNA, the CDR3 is TGTGCCAGCCTATCAGCGGGACTCACCTACAATGAGCAGTTCTTC. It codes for CASLSAGLTYNEQFF.

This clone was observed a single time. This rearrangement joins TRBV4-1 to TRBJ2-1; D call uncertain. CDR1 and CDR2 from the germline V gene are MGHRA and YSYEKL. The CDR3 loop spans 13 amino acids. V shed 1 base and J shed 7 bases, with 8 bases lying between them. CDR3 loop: CASSQALKNEQFF. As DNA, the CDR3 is TGCGCCAGCAGCCAAGCGCTGAAAAATGAGCAGTTCTTC.

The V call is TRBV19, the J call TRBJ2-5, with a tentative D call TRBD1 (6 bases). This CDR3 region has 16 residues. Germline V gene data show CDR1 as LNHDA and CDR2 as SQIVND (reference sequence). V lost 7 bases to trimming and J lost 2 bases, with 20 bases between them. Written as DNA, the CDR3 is TGTGCCAGTACCTATACACTACAGGGTCCACAAGAGACCCAGTACTTC. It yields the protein CASTYTLQGPQETQYF.

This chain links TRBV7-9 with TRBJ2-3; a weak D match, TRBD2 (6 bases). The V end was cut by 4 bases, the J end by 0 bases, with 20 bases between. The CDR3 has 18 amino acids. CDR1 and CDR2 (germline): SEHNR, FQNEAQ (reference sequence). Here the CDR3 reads CASSWPDGGGTSTDTQYF. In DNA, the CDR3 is TGTGCCAGCAGCTGGCCCGATGGGGGAGGCACTAGCACAGATACGCAGTATTTT.

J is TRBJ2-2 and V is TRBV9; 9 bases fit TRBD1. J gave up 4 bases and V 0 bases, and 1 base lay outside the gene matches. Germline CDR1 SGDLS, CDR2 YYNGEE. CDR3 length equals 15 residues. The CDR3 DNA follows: TGTGCCAGCAGCGTAGTGACAGGGGGCACCGGGGAGCTGTTTTTT. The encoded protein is CASSVVTGGTGELFF. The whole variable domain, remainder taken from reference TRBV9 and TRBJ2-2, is DSGVTQTPKHLITATGQRVTLRCSPRSGDLSVYWYQQSLDQGLQFLIQYYNGEERAKGNILERFSAQQFPDLHSELNLSSLELGDSALYFCASSVVTGGTGELFFGEGSRLTVL.

In nucleotides, the CDR3 is TGTGCCAGCAGCTTGACCGGGACAGAAAACTACACCTTC. Translating gives CASSLTGTENYTF. The chain couples TRBV5-5 to TRBJ1-2; 7 bases agree with TRBD1. The CDR3 sequence is 13 residues long. V lost 1 base, J lost 10 bases, and 7 bases stayed unmatched. Germline-derived CDR1 and CDR2 are SGHKS and YYEKEE (reference sequence).

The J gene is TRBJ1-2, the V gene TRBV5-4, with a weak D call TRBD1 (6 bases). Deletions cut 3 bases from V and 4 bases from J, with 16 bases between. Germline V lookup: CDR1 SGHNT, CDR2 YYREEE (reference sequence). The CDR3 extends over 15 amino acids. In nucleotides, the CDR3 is TGTGCCAGCAGCTCGACGAGGGGGGCCGGCTATGGCTACACCTTC. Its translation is CASSSTRGAGYGYTF.

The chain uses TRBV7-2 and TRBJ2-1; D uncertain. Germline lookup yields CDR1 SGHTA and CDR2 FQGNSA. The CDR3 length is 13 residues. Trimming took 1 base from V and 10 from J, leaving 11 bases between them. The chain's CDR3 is CASSLVEPREQFF. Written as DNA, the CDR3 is TGTGCCAGCAGCTTAGTGGAGCCCAGGGAGCAGTTCTTC.

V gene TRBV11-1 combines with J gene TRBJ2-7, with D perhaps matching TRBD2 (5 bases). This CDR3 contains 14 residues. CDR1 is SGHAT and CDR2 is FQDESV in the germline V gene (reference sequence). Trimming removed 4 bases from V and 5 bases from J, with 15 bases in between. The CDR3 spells CASSSDGGLDEQYF. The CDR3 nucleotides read TGTGCCAGCAGCTCCGACGGCGGACTTGACGAGCAGTACTTC.